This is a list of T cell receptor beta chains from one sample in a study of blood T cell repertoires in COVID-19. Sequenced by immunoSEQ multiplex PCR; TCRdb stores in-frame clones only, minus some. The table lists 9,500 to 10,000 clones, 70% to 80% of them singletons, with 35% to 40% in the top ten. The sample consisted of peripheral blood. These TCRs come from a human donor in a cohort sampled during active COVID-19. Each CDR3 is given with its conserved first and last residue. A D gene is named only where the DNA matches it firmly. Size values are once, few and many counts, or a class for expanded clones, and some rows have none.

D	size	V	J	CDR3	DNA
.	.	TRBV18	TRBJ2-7	CASSPLQVAGQSTYEQYF	TGTGCCAGCTCACCACTCCAGGTTGCTGGACAATCGACCTACGAGCAGTACTTC
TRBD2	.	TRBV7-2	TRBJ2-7	CASSRLATYEQYF	TGTGCCAGCAGCCGACTAGCGACCTACGAGCAGTACTTC
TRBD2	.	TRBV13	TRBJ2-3	CASTGGAIDTQYF	TGTGCCAGCACGGGGGGGGCCATAGATACGCAGTATTTT
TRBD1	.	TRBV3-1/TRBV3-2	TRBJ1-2	CASSQEGETGASGYTF	TGTGCCAGCAGCCAAGAAGGAGAAACAGGGGCAAGTGGCTACACCTTC
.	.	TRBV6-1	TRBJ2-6	CASSEASEFRTAFF	TGTGCCAGCAGTGAAGCTTCAGAATTTCGGACAGCCTTTTTC
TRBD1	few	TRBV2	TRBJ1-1	CASSGTGVEAFF	TGTGCCAGCAGCGGAACAGGGGTAGAAGCTTTCTTT
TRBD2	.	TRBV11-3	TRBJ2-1	CASSLTSGAGNEQFF	TGTGCCAGCAGCTTAACTAGCGGGGCTGGCAATGAGCAGTTCTTC
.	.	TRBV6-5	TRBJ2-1	CASRPDSYNEQFF	TGTGCCAGCAGGCCCGACAGTTACAATGAGCAGTTCTTC
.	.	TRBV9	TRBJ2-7	CASSVEGGGQYF	TGTGCCAGCAGCGTAGAGGGAGGGGGGCAGTACTTC
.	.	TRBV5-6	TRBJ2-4	CASSLTGEGIQYF	TGTGCCAGCAGCTTGACAGGTGAAGGCATTCAGTACTTC
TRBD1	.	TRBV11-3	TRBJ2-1	CASSRTGSLFDEQFF	TGTGCCAGCAGCCGGACAGGGTCTCTTTTTGATGAGCAGTTCTTC
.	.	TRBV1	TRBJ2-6	CTSSFTAGQLTSGANVLTF	TGCACCAGCAGCTTTACTGCGGGACAGCTCACCTCTGGGGCCAACGTCCTGACTTTC
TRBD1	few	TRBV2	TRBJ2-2	CASRRTGTGDTGELFF	TGTGCCAGCAGAAGAACAGGGACAGGGGACACCGGGGAGCTGTTTTTT
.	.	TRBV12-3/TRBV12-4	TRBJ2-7	CASSQQAYEQYF	TGTGCCAGCAGTCAACAGGCCTACGAGCAGTACTTC
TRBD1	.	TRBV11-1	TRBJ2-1	CASSSKGAVKNEQFF	TGTGCCAGCAGCTCGAAGGGGGCGGTAAAAAATGAGCAGTTCTTC
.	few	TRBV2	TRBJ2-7	CASREAYEQYF	TGTGCCAGCAGGGAGGCCTACGAGCAGTACTTC
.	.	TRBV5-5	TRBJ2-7	CASSLVAGNSYEQYF	TGTGCCAGCAGCTTGGTGGCGGGAAACTCCTACGAGCAGTACTTC
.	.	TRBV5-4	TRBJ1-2	CASSLAGVNYGYTF	TGTGCCAGCAGCTTAGCAGGGGTAAACTATGGCTACACCTTC
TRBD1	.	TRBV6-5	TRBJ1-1	CASRATGRHTEAFF	TGTGCCAGCAGGGCGACAGGGAGGCACACTGAAGCTTTCTTT
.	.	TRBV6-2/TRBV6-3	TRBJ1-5	CASSYNFQLSNQPQHF	TGTGCCAGCAGTTACAACTTCCAACTTAGCAATCAGCCCCAGCATTTT
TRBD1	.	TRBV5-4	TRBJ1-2	CASRLGQGANYGYTF	TGTGCCAGCAGGCTTGGACAGGGGGCGAACTATGGCTACACCTTC
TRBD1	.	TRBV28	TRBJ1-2	CASSFYRGDYGYTF	TGTGCCAGCAGCTTTTACAGGGGAGACTATGGCTACACCTTC
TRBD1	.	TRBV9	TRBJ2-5	CASSVGGGTGLDETQYF	TGTGCCAGCAGCGTAGGAGGGGGGACAGGGTTGGACGAGACCCAGTACTTC
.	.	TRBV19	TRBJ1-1	CASIEGGRTTEAFF	TGTGCCAGTATCGAGGGGGGGCGGACCACTGAAGCTTTCTTT
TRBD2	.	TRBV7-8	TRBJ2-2	CASSLAPGGGGTGELFF	TGTGCCAGCAGCTTAGCCCCTGGCGGGGGTGGTACCGGGGAGCTGTTTTTT